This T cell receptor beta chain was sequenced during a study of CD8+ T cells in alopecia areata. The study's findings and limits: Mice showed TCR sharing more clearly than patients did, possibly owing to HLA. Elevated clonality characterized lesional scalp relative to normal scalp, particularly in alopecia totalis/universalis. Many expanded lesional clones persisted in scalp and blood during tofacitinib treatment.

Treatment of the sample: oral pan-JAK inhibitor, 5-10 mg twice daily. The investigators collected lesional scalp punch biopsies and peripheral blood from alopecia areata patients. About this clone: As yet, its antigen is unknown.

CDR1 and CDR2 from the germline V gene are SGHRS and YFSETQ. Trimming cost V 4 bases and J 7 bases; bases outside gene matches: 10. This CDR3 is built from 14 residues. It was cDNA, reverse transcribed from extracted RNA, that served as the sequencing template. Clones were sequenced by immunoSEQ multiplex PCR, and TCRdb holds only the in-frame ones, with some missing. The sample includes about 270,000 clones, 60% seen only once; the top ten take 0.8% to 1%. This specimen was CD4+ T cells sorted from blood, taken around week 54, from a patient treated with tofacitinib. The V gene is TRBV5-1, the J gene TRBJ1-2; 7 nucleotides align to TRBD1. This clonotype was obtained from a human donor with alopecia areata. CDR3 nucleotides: TGCGCCAGCAGCCCTGGGGACAGAACATCTGGCTACACCTTC. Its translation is CASSPGDRTSGYTF.